The rows below give T cell receptor beta chains drawn from one sample of a study of CXCR3-negative and CXCR3-positive naive CD8 T cells. After re-calling the 5' RACE reads, TCRdb lists one entry per CDR3 protein, DNA absent. This table lists some 50,000 distinct CDR3 sequences. Sequenced material: naive CXCR3+ CD8+ T cells from blood. The receptors derive from a human donor in good health. Some clones in this sample may be carry-over from other donors' samples. The CDR3 runs from the conserved cysteine through the conserved F or W. Fields, in order: J gene, V gene, CDR3 protein.

TRBJ2-2 | TRBV6-5 | CVSTTGSTGELFF
TRBJ2-1 | TRBV7-2 | CASLAGGFSEQFF
TRBJ2-7 | TRBV6-5 | CASSSHPGQDYEQYF
TRBJ2-7 | TRBV29-1 | CSVEGVGSSYEQYF
TRBJ2-7 | TRBV28 | CASSYRGSSYEQYF
TRBJ1-1 | TRBV4-2 | CASSLNRVNTEAFF
TRBJ2-7 | TRBV6-6 | CASSYTRYEQYF
TRBJ1-3 | TRBV29-1 | CSVWTTVFGNTIYF
TRBJ2-7 | TRBV7-9 | CASSNRGSSYEQYF
TRBJ1-5 | TRBV28 | CASSLEVATVNQPQHF
TRBJ2-1 | TRBV7-3 | CASSFTSGRATYNEQFF
TRBJ2-3 | TRBV6-2/TRBV6-3 | CASSYFVSGGGTDTQYF
TRBJ2-7 | TRBV9 | CASSERPTPEWEQYF
TRBJ2-2 | TRBV15 | CATSGEGYTGELFF
TRBJ2-5 | TRBV20-1 | CRVPADRGRETQYF
TRBJ2-1 | TRBV9 | CASRATSGNSYNEQFF
TRBJ2-1 | TRBV5-1 | CASSLGSRPYNEQFF
TRBJ2-3 | TRBV9 | CASSGGRGVADTQYF
TRBJ2-2 | TRBV6-5 | CASRGTTGGLFF
TRBJ1-2 | TRBV5-1 | CASSLPRDRGYDGYTF
TRBJ2-2 | TRBV12-2 | CASRLAQLAGDFTGELFF
TRBJ1-5 | TRBV19 | CASSDGQVWPQHF
TRBJ1-5 | TRBV23-1 | CASSLAQPQHF
TRBJ1-5 | TRBV7-9 | CASSSSDVSNQPQHF
TRBJ2-7 | TRBV4-2 | CASSQVGESYEQYF
TRBJ1-2 | TRBV29-1 | CSVEDLIEPGTLYGYTF
TRBJ2-1 | TRBV6-1 | CASSEGTNDFNEQFF
TRBJ1-1 | TRBV19 | CASSRQGRTEAFF
TRBJ2-3 | TRBV12-3/TRBV12-4 | CASSFPGATDTQYF
TRBJ2-5 | TRBV28 | CASSLYDIGDHGLQTQYF
TRBJ2-7 | TRBV7-7 | CASSLFSGYEQYF
TRBJ1-2 | TRBV29-1 | CSVQQGPYGYTF
TRBJ2-7 | TRBV7-9 | CASSSNPDGGNEQYF
TRBJ2-1 | TRBV4-3 | CASSGGNEQFF
TRBJ2-1 | TRBV4-3 | CASSLDRSSYNEQFF
TRBJ2-4 | TRBV27 | CASSSRLFAKNIQYF
TRBJ2-5 | TRBV4-3 | CASSQAPTGETQYF
TRBJ2-6 | TRBV4-3 | CASSQDWATGANVLTF